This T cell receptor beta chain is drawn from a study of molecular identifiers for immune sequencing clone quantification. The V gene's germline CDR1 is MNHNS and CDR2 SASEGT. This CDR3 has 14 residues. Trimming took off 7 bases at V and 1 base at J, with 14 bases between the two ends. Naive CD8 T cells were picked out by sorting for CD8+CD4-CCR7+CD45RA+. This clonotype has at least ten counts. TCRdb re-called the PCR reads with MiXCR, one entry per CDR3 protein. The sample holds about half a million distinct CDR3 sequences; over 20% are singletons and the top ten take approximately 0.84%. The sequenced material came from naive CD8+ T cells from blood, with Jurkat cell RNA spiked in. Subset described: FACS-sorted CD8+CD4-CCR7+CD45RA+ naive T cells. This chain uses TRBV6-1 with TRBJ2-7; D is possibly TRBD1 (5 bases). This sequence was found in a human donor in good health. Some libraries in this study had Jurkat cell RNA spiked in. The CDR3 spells CASKQETRSYEQYF. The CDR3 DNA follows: TGTGCCAGCAAACAGGAAACGAGGTCCTACGAGCAGTACTTC.